This T cell receptor beta chain was observed in a study of shared clonotypes between healthy human individuals. Study-level background: The donors, a couple of women and a few men, were aged 18 to 49. Findings and caveats of the study: Rarefaction analysis demonstrated incomplete sorted-subset sequencing notwithstanding large depth. It was observed that 5% to 6.5% of naive CD4 clonotypes were shared across four donors.

Germline CDR1 reads SGHDN; CDR2 reads FVKESK. Between the trimmed V and J ends, which lost 2 bases and 3 bases, there was a span of 14 bases. CDR3 length: 15 amino acids. This clone occurred once. Antigen unknown. Several immunoSEQ 96-well plates shared each subset's DNA, each plate a replicate. The repertoire was sequenced with immunoSEQ multiplex PCR; TCRdb's copy has only in-frame clones and lacks some. The sample consists of nearly 1 million clones, approximately 80% of them appearing once. The chain combines TRBV14 with TRBJ2-7, with D possibly matching TRBD1 (5 bases). Specimen: memory CD4+ T cells sorted from blood. The subset here: CD45RA-negative fraction. The clonotype originates from a young man in good health. The CDR3 sequence: CASSQQRGSYYEQYF. The CDR3 DNA sequence: TGTGCCAGCAGCCAACAAAGGGGAAGCTACTACGAGCAGTACTTC.